The 17 T cell receptor beta chains below were found in one sample sequenced in a study of blood T cells in healthy people across ages. A J-beta primer mix and a sample-barcoded 5' primer were used in a second PCR of roughly 6 to 11 cycles. One entry per CDR3 protein results from TCRdb running MiXCR on the 5' RACE reads. The sample carries 1 million or so distinct CDR3 sequences, almost 25% recorded once. These records were also assigned to another study, of T cells of mothers and their children.

Sequencing was carried out using blood. These receptors came from a girl aged 2 to 9 in good health.

The chain uses TRBV13 and TRBJ2-3, with 9 bases matching TRBD2. V was pared by 1 base and J by 2 bases, with 7 bases of the junction left unmatched. The germline gives CDR1 PRHDT, CDR2 FYEKMQ (reference sequence). The CDR3 is made up of 17 amino acids. The CDR3 loop is CASSLDGRGGNTDTQYF. The CDR3 DNA is TGTGCCAGCAGCTTAGACGGGCGGGGGGGAAACACAGATACGCAGTATTTT.

The sample holds many counts of this clonotype. The chain carries TRBV9 and TRBJ2-3, with TRBD2 as a possible D gene (6 bases). Germline CDR1 and CDR2: SGDLS and YYNGEE. CDR3 length equals 16 residues. Trimming removed 0 bases at V and 0 bases at J, with 11 bases between. Here the CDR3 DNA reads TGTGCCAGCAGCGTAGGGGGACTCGCTAGCACAGATACGCAGTATTTT. Protein sequence: CASSVGGLASTDTQYF.

This clonotype was seen a few times. The rearrangement links TRBV7-2 to TRBJ2-5; no firm D call. Germline CDR1 SGHTA, CDR2 FQGNSA. The ends were cut back, 6 bases at V and 1 base at J, with 9 bases in the middle. The CDR3 covers 13 residues. This CDR3 reads CASRNTLQETQYF. In DNA, the CDR3 is TGTGCCAGCAGAAACACGCTCCAAGAGACCCAGTACTTC.

A few counts support this clonotype. The gene calls are TRBV2 and TRBJ2-1; 8 nucleotides line up with TRBD2. CDR1 and CDR2 from the germline V gene are SNHLY and FYNNEI. Trimming cost V 5 bases and J 0 bases; bases outside gene matches: 3. This CDR3 contains 15 residues. In DNA form, the CDR3 reads TGTGCCAGCAGTCCTAGCGGGCCCTCCTACAATGAGCAGTTCTTC. This translates into CASSPSGPSYNEQFF.

In its sample, this clonotype was seen once. The chain is built from TRBV7-3 and TRBJ2-3, with 13 bases identical to TRBD2. This CDR3 has 16 amino acids. Germline V gene sequence: CDR1 SGHTA, CDR2 FQGTGA. Germline trimming cut 0 bases from V and 6 bases from J; bases unmatched to any gene: 3. The CDR3 loop is CASSLTGLAGVDTQYF. Written as DNA, the CDR3 is TGTGCCAGCAGCTTAACAGGACTAGCGGGAGTGGATACGCAGTATTTT. Using reference TRBV7-3 and TRBJ2-3 for the parts outside the CDR3, the full variable domain is GAGVSQTPSNKVTEKGKYVELRCDPISGHTALYWYRQSLGQGPEFLIYFQGTGAADDSGLPNDRFFAVRPEGSVSTLKIQRTERGDSAVYLCASSLTGLAGVDTQYFGPGTRLTVL.

This clonotype came up a few times. V gene TRBV27 combines with J gene TRBJ2-5, with a weak D call TRBD1 (6 bases). The CDR3 totals 15 residues. The germline V and J ends were trimmed by 5 bases and 4 bases, with 17 bases remaining between them. Germline CDR1 and CDR2: MNHEY and SMNVEV (reference sequence). CDR3 residues: CASSTHRDKAETQYF. DNA for the CDR3: TGTGCCAGCAGTACCCACAGGGATAAGGCAGAGACCCAGTACTTC.

This clonotype was recorded a few times. The chain is built from TRBV11-2 and TRBJ1-1; D might be TRBD1 (5 bases). Trimming took 3 bases from V and 6 from J, leaving 11 bases between them. The CDR3 has 13 residues. The germline V gene encodes CDR1 SGHAT and CDR2 FQNNGV. The CDR3 spells CASSFGGVPEAFF. In DNA form, the CDR3 reads TGTGCCAGCAGCTTCGGGGGGGTCCCTGAAGCTTTCTTT.

This clonotype came up a few times. This rearrangement joins TRBV5-1 to TRBJ2-2; tentatively, D is TRBD2 (5 bases). Germline values: CDR1 SGHRS, CDR2 YFSETQ. V lost 2 bases and J lost 6, with 8 bases in between. The CDR3 is made up of 13 amino acids. CDR3 loop: CASSFEGPGELFF. CDR3 coding DNA: TGCGCCAGCAGCTTCGAGGGCCCCGGGGAGCTGTTTTTT.

The chain joins TRBV4-3 to TRBJ2-7; no firm D call. This CDR3 has 14 amino acids. Germline V gene sequence: CDR1 LGHNA, CDR2 YSLEER. The germline V and J ends were trimmed by 5 bases and 6 bases, with 17 bases remaining between them. This CDR3 reads CASSDTLSWPEQYF. As DNA, the CDR3 is TGCGCCAGCAGCGACACCCTATCCTGGCCCGAGCAGTACTTC.

V gene TRBV20-1 combines with J gene TRBJ2-5, with 9 bases lining up with TRBD2. The J call may not be correct, given that the DNA end is closer to TRBJ2-1. The CDR3 extends over 13 amino acids. Looked up from germline, CDR1 is DFQATT and CDR2 is SNEGSKA (reference sequence). CDR3 coding DNA: TGCAGTGCTGCCGGGACTAGCTTCAATGAGCAGTTCTTC. This sequence encodes CSAAGTSFNEQFF.

This clonotype was recorded many times. In DNA, the CDR3 is TGCGCCAGCAGCTTGGTTGGAGAAGATACGCAGTATTTT. It codes for CASSLVGEDTQYF. The chain is built from TRBV5-1 and TRBJ2-3, with no clear D. Germline V lookup: CDR1 SGHRS, CDR2 YFSETQ. The CDR3 loop spans 13 amino acids. Trimming took off 0 bases at V and 5 bases at J, with 7 bases between the two ends.

The rearrangement uses TRBV6-1 and TRBJ2-3; a possible D gene is TRBD2 (5 bases). There are 15 residues in the CDR3. The germline V gene has CDR1 MNHNS and CDR2 SASEGT. V was clipped by 8 bases and J by 0 bases, with 15 bases between them. The CDR3 DNA reads as TGTGCCAGCCGACCTTCTAGCCCTAGCACAGATACGCAGTATTTT. It translates to CASRPSSPSTDTQYF.

The V call is TRBV5-1, the J call TRBJ2-5, with 12 nucleotides matching TRBD2. The CDR3 is 17 residues long. Germline V gives CDR1 SGHRS, CDR2 YFSETQ. Germline trimming cut 0 bases from V and 5 bases from J; bases unmatched to any gene: 8. The CDR3 DNA reads as TGCGCCAGCAGCTTGGGCGGACTAGCGGGATTGTGGGAGACCCAGTACTTC. Amino acid sequence: CASSLGGLAGLWETQYF.

This clonotype was detected only a few times. The chain links TRBV4-3 to TRBJ2-3; 7 positions agree with TRBD2. This CDR3 comprises 15 residues. J lost 4 bases, V lost 0 bases, and 4 bases had no gene match. Per the germline V gene, CDR1 is LGHNA and CDR2 is YSLEER. The CDR3 DNA sequence: TGCGCCAGCAGCCAAGATACGGCGGGGGCAGATACGCAGTATTTT. Its translation: CASSQDTAGADTQYF.

This clonotype was picked up a small number of times. This chain joins TRBV11-2 and TRBJ2-7; possibly TRBD1 for D (5 bases). The length of the CDR3 is 12 residues. The V gene lost 6 bases and the J gene lost 3 bases, with 9 bases spanning the gap. The germline V gene encodes CDR1 SGHAT and CDR2 FQNNGV. The CDR3 coding sequence is TGTGCCAGCAGGTTTGACAGCTACGAGCAGTACTTC. It yields the protein CASRFDSYEQYF.

In this sample, this clonotype turned up many times. The CDR3 reads CASSSSGSETQYF. CDR3 nucleotide sequence: TGTGCCAGCAGCTCTAGCGGTTCGGAGACCCAGTACTTC. The chain has TRBV7-9 and TRBJ2-5, with 7 bases that match TRBD2. V gave up 4 bases and J gave up 5 bases; unmatched junction bases: 4. The CDR3 is 13 amino acids. CDR1 SEHNR and CDR2 FQNEAQ come from the germline V gene (reference sequence).

The V gene is TRBV29-1, the J gene TRBJ1-4; a weak D match, TRBD1 (6 bases). CDR1 and CDR2 (germline): SQVTM, ANQGSEA. V lost 4 bases and J lost 3, with 9 bases in between. The CDR3 consists of 13 residues. The CDR3 nucleotides are TGCAGCGTTGGCAGGGGTTCTAATGAAAAACTGTTTTTT. This gives the protein CSVGRGSNEKLFF.